A single sample is the source of the 4 T cell receptor beta chains below, sequenced in a study of regulatory dendritic cells for organ transplantation. Profiled with immunoSEQ multiplex PCR; TCRdb holds only in-frame clones, not every one. The sample holds approximately 28,000 clones, roughly 84% seen once. Sequencing was done on a sample of naive CD8+ T cells from blood. Stated subset: CD45RA+ naive T cells. These receptors came from a human donor in good health.

This clone was found a few times. The chain is built from TRBV5-1 and TRBJ1-2; tentative D call: TRBD1 (6 bases). Germline lookup yields CDR1 SGHRS and CDR2 YFSETQ. Trimming took off 0 bases at V and 6 bases at J, with 15 bases between the two ends. The CDR3 loop spans 15 amino acids. The CDR3 loop is CASSLEGTRGNGYTF. The CDR3 bases are TGCGCCAGCAGCTTGGAAGGGACACGAGGAAATGGCTACACCTTC.

The chain employs TRBV11-3 and TRBJ2-5; D may be TRBD1 (6 bases). Germline V lookup: CDR1 SGHNT, CDR2 YENEEA. V shed 4 bases and J shed 2 bases, with 11 bases lying between them. The CDR3 spans 14 residues. The CDR3 here is CASSSWTVQETQYF. The CDR3 DNA is TGTGCCAGCAGCTCCTGGACAGTACAAGAGACCCAGTACTTC.

The V call is TRBV4-1, the J call TRBJ2-4, with a tentative D call TRBD1 (6 bases). The germline V gene has CDR1 MGHRA and CDR2 YSYEKL. V was cut by 0 bases and J by 7 bases, with 7 bases left in between. The CDR3 loop spans 13 amino acids. CDR3 nucleotide sequence: TGCGCCAGCAGCCAAGACAGGGGCAACATTCAGTACTTC. Translation: CASSQDRGNIQYF.

The genes are TRBV5-6 and TRBJ1-2; tentative D call: TRBD1 (6 bases). Trimming took off 3 bases at V and 4 bases at J, with 16 bases between the two ends. CDR3 length equals 15 residues. The germline V gene encodes CDR1 SGHDT and CDR2 YYEEEE. CDR3 sequence reads: CASSSSDSRLYGYTF. Written as DNA, the CDR3 is TGTGCCAGCAGCTCGTCGGACAGCCGACTCTATGGCTACACCTTC.